This entry is about one TCR beta chain. A much bigger clone sits one base away, suggesting this may be a read error. The data are from a study of tumor-infiltrating lymphocytes in primary liver carcinoma. TCR beta cDNA was reverse-transcribed from roughly 520 ng of total RNA. The reaction used a constant-region primer and ProtoScript II reverse transcriptase. Libraries for TCR beta were built through three nested multiplex PCR rounds, which together made up a slightly modified ARM-PCR procedure. TRBV1-TRBV30 forward primers and a C-beta reverse primer were used in the first two PCR rounds, which each ran for approximately 11 cycles. TCRdb ran MiXCR on the multiplex PCR reads and lists one entry per CDR3 protein. The data contain approximately 120,000 distinct CDR3 sequences, 55% to 75% of them singletons. V shed 7 bases and J shed 7 bases, with 11 bases lying between them. The CDR3 length is 12 residues.

Co-extraction of RNA and DNA was performed on about 20-32 mg of unsorted bulk tissue. The source of this sequence is a woman in her sixties or seventies with primary liver carcinoma and hepatitis B virus infection. Sequenced sample: liver tumor tissue from sampling region 3. The subset here: tumor region T3, left-lateral pole. The chain uses TRBV12-3 or TRBV12-4 and TRBJ1-5, with unresolved D. This chain's CDR3 is CASTPGVQPQHF. The CDR3 nucleotides are TGTGCCAGCACTCCTGGGGTCCAGCCCCAGCATTTT.